These 5 T cell receptor beta chains share one sample of origin, sequenced in a study of beta chain features in type 1 diabetes. TCRB transcripts that were expressed got sequenced, as all of the isolated RNA had been reverse transcribed. Produced via immunoSEQ multiplex PCR; TCRdb's table is partial and in-frame only. This table holds almost 350,000 clones, around a fifth found once. Sequencing used naive CD4+ T cells from blood. These receptors were taken from a woman aged 18-30 years in good health.

This clone has a handful of counts. CDR3 nucleotide sequence: TGCAGCGTTGAAGGGACAGGGAACACTGAAGCTTTCTTT. Translating gives CSVEGTGNTEAFF. The chain employs TRBV29-1 and TRBJ1-1; TRBD1 matches at 7 bases. Germline trimming cut 1 base from V and 1 base from J; bases unmatched to any gene: 0. The V gene's germline CDR1 is SQVTM and CDR2 ANQGSEA. The CDR3 consists of 13 residues.

This rearrangement joins TRBV18 to TRBJ1-1; weak D call: TRBD1 (6 bases). Deletions cut 3 bases from V and 1 base from J, with 12 bases between. The CDR3 length is 15 residues. Germline values: CDR1 KGHSH, CDR2 LQKENI. CDR3 bases: TGTGCCAGCTCACCTTCGACAGGTAGGAACACTGAAGCTTTCTTT. Translating it yields CASSPSTGRNTEAFF.

The chain carries TRBV5-6 and TRBJ2-7; possible D gene TRBD1, 6 bases. V gave up 4 bases and J gave up 4 bases, with 15 bases separating them. This CDR3 comprises 14 residues. Per germline, CDR1 SGHDT and CDR2 YYEEEE. CDR3 protein: CASSHPDRIYEQYF. The CDR3, as DNA: TGTGCCAGCAGCCACCCCGACAGGATATACGAGCAGTACTTC.

In its sample, this clone was seen a few times. The rearrangement uses TRBV9 and TRBJ1-2, with 11 bases fitting TRBD1. Germline V gene sequence: CDR1 SGDLS, CDR2 YYNGEE. This CDR3 has 13 residues. V shed 4 bases and J 7 bases; nucleotides not matched to a gene: 3. CDR3 amino acids: CASSPGTGGGYTF. CDR3 DNA sequence: TGTGCCAGCAGCCCAGGGACAGGGGGTGGCTACACCTTC.

This clone was seen more than once but under ten times. The chain combines TRBV6-5 with TRBJ2-2; D not resolved. The CDR3 is made up of 14 amino acids. Trimming removed 3 bases from V and 1 base from J, with 6 bases in between. CDR1 MNHEY and CDR2 SVGAGI come from the germline V gene. This CDR3 is CASSYTMNTGELFF. The CDR3 nucleotides read TGTGCCAGCAGTTATACTATGAACACCGGGGAGCTGTTTTTT.